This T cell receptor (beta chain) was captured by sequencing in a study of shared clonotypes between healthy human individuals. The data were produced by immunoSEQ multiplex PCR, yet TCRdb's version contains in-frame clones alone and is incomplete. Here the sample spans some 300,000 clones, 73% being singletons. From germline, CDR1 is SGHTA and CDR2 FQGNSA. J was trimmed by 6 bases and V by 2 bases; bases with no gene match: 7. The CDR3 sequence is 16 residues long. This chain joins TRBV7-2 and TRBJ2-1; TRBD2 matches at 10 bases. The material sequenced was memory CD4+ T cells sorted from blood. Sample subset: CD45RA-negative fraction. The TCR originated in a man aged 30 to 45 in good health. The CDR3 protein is CASSLSGASGSNEQFF. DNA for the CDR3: TGTGCCAGCAGCTTATCCGGGGCTAGCGGGAGCAATGAGCAGTTCTTC.